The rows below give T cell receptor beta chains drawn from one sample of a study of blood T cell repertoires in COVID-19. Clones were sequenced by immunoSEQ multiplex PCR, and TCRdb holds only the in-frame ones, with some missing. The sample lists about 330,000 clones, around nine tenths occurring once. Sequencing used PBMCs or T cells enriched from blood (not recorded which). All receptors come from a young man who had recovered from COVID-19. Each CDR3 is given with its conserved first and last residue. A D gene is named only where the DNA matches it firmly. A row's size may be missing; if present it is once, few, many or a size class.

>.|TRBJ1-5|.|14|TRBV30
CAWSVGVGNQPQHF
TGTGCCTGGAGTGTCGGGGTAGGCAATCAGCCCCAGCATTTT
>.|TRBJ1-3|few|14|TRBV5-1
CASSLGGPGNTIYF
TGCGCCAGCAGCTTGGGGGGCCCTGGAAACACCATATATTTT
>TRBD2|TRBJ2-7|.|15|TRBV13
CASSQTSGLSYEQYF
TGTGCCAGCAGCCAGACTAGCGGTCTCTCCTACGAGCAGTACTTC
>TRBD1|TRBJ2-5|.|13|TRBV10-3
CASTGEPQETQYF
TGTGCCTCGACAGGGGAACCCCAAGAGACCCAGTACTTC
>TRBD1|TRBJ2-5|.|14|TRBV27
CASSKHRGRETQYF
TGTGCCAGCAGTAAACACAGGGGGCGGGAGACCCAGTACTTC
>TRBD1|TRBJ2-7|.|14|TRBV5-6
CASSEQGAVYEQYF
TGTGCCAGCAGCGAGCAGGGGGCGGTATACGAGCAGTACTTC
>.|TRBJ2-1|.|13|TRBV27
CASSDRGFDEQFF
TGTGCCAGCAGCGATCGGGGATTCGATGAGCAGTTCTTC
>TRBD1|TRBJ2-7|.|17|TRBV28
CASSSTGTGFPAREQYF
TGTGCCAGCAGTTCTACCGGGACAGGGTTTCCCGCCCGCGAGCAGTACTTC
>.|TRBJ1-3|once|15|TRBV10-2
CASSVGGGYGNTIYF
TGCGCCAGCAGTGTCGGGGGGGGCTATGGAAACACCATATATTTT
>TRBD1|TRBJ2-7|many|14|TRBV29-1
CSVVPPDRDYEQYF
TGCAGCGTTGTGCCTCCCGACAGGGACTACGAGCAGTACTTC
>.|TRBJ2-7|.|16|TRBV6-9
CASSFLINFTTYEQYF
TGTGCCAGCAGTTTCCTAATCAACTTTACCACCTACGAGCAGTACTTC
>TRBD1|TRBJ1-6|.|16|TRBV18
CASSPGSGGRNSPLHF
TGTGCCAGCTCACCCGGATCAGGGGGCAGGAATTCACCCCTCCACTTT
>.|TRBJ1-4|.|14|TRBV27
CASSFRGVGEKLFF
TGTGCCAGCAGTTTCAGGGGAGTAGGTGAAAAACTGTTTTTT
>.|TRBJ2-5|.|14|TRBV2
CASSEGADQETQYF
TGTGCCAGCAGTGAGGGGGCAGACCAAGAGACCCAGTACTTC
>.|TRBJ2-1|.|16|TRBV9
CASSGMGKGVYNEQFF
TGTGCCAGCAGCGGGATGGGAAAGGGGGTGTACAATGAGCAGTTCTTC
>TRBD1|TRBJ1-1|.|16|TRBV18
CASSPRQGSSGTEAFF
TGTGCCAGCTCACCCAGACAGGGGTCAAGTGGCACTGAAGCTTTCTTT
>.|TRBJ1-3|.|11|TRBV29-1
CSVGELDTIYF
TGCAGCGTTGGCGAGCTGGACACCATATATTTT
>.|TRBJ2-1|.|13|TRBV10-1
CASSADIYNEQFF
TGCGCCAGCAGTGCCGACATCTACAATGAGCAGTTCTTC
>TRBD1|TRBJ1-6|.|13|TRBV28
CASSRDSNSPLHF
TGTGCCAGCAGCCGGGACAGTAATTCACCCCTCCACTTT
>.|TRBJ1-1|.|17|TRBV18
CASSPQSGIQGGTEAFF
TGTGCCAGCTCACCACAATCCGGGATCCAGGGAGGCACTGAAGCTTTCTTT
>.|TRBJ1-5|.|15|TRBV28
CASSLNQYSNQPQHF
TGTGCCAGCAGTTTAAACCAGTATAGCAATCAGCCCCAGCATTTT
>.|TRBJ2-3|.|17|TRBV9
CASSVEVGRGGTDTQYF
TGTGCCAGCAGCGTAGAGGTGGGGCGCGGGGGCACAGATACGCAGTATTTT
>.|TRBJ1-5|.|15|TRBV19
CASSIVLREEQPQHF
TGTGCCAGTAGTATAGTTCTCCGGGAGGAGCAGCCCCAGCATTTT
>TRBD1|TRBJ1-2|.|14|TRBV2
CASSGTGGPWGYTF
TGTGCCAGCAGTGGGACAGGGGGCCCTTGGGGCTACACCTTC
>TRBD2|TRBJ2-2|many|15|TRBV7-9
CASSPRRGDTGELFF
TGTGCCAGCAGCCCCAGGCGGGGGGACACCGGGGAGCTGTTTTTT
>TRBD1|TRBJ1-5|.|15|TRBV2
CASSADRGDNQPQHF
TGTGCCAGCAGCGCGGACAGGGGGGACAATCAGCCCCAGCATTTT
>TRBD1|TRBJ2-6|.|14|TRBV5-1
CASSYRGGANVLTF
TGCGCCAGCAGTTACAGGGGTGGGGCCAACGTCCTGACTTTC
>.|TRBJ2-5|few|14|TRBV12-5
CASGLVPSQETQYF
TGTGCTAGTGGTTTGGTACCCAGTCAAGAGACCCAGTACTTC
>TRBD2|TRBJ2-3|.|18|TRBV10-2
CASSALLSSGGASDTQYF
TGCGCCAGCAGTGCGCTACTGTCTAGCGGGGGGGCTTCAGATACGCAGTATTTT
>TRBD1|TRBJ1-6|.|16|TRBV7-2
CASSRDRGAYNSPLHF
TGTGCCAGCAGCCGGGACAGGGGCGCCTATAATTCACCCCTCCACTTT
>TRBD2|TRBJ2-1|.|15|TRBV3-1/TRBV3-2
CASSQGAGGYNEQFF
TGTGCCAGCAGCCAAGGAGCGGGGGGCTACAATGAGCAGTTCTTC
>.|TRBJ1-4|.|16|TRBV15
CATSRRRQATNEKLFF
TGTGCCACCAGCAGAAGAAGACAGGCCACTAATGAAAAACTGTTTTTT
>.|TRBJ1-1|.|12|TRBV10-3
CATDSPNTEAFF
TGTGCCACGGATAGCCCGAACACTGAAGCTTTCTTT
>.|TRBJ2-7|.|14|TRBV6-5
CASSPTGTSGEQYF
TGTGCCAGCAGTCCTACCGGGACATCGGGCGAGCAGTACTTC
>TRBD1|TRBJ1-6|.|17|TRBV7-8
CASRTGIGQGRNSPLHF
TGTGCCAGCAGGACTGGAATTGGACAGGGTAGGAATTCACCCCTCCACTTT
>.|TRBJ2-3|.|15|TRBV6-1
CASSERDFLTDTQYF
TGTGCCAGCAGTGAAAGGGACTTTCTCACAGATACGCAGTATTTT
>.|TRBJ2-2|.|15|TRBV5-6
CASSFGTGNTGELFF
TGTGCCAGCAGCTTCGGAACAGGGAACACCGGGGAGCTGTTTTTT
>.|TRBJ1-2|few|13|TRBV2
CASSGQTNYGYTF
TGTGCCAGCAGTGGCCAGACTAACTATGGCTACACCTTC
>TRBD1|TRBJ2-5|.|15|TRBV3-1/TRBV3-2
CASSPRDRGQETQYF
TGTGCCAGCAGCCCCCGGGACAGGGGGCAAGAGACCCAGTACTTC
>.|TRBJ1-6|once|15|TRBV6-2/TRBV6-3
CASSYPGLGNSPLHF
TGTGCCAGCAGTTACCCGGGGTTGGGGAATTCACCCCTCCACTTT
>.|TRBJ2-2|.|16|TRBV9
CASSVDRLAPTGELFF
TGTGCCAGCAGCGTAGACCGCCTAGCGCCGACCGGGGAGCTGTTTTTT
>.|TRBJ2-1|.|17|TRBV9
CASSVNPKYGVYNEQFF
TGTGCCAGCAGCGTAAACCCCAAGTACGGGGTATACAATGAGCAGTTCTTC
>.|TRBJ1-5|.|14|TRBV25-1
CASSVEGPDQPQHF
TGTGCCAGCAGTGTGGAGGGTCCGGATCAGCCCCAGCATTTT
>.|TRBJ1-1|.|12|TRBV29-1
CSVTQGFTEAFF
TGCAGCGTTACGCAGGGTTTCACTGAAGCTTTCTTT
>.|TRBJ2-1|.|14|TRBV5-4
CASSFRGSYNEQFF
TGTGCCAGCAGCTTTCGGGGATCCTACAATGAGCAGTTCTTC
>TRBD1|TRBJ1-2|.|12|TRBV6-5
CASRTGGYGYTF
TGTGCCAGCAGAACAGGGGGGTATGGCTACACCTTC
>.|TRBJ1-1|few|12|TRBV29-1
CSVVPRGTEAFF
TGCAGCGTTGTTCCCCGGGGGACTGAAGCTTTCTTT
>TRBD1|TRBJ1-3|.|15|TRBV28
CASSFQGAAGNTIYF
TGTGCCAGCAGTTTCCAGGGGGCGGCTGGAAACACCATATATTTT
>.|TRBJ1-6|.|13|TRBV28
CASSDSDNSPLHF
TGTGCCAGCAGTGACAGCGATAATTCACCCCTCCACTTT
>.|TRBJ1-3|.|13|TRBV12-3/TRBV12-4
CASGGLSGNTIYF
TGTGCCAGCGGGGGCCTCTCTGGAAACACCATATATTTT
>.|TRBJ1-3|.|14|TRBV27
CASREQGRVNTIYF
TGTGCCAGCAGGGAACAGGGAAGGGTGAACACCATATATTTT
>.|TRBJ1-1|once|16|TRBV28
CASTPDEGGLNTEAFF
TGTGCCAGCACCCCAGACGAGGGGGGGCTGAACACTGAAGCTTTCTTT
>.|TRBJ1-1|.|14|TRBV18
CASSPPIGVSEAFF
TGTGCCAGCTCACCACCGATAGGAGTCTCTGAAGCTTTCTTT
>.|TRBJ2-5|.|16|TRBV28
CASSFHKGQNQETQYF
TGTGCCAGCAGTTTCCACAAAGGACAGAACCAAGAGACCCAGTACTTC